These 22 T cell receptor beta chains were all obtained from the same sample, sequenced in a study of T cell repertoires in cytomegalovirus infection. Antigen specificity for these receptors is unknown. TCRdb fed the reads into MiXCR, producing one record per CDR3 protein. The table includes around 900,000 distinct CDR3 sequences, around 31% detected once. The input for sequencing was cultured CD8+ T cells from PBMCs, taken from culture after CMV antigen stimulation. These receptors were taken from a human donor in good health (CMV status not recorded). Some clones in this sample may be carry-over from other donors' samples.

V usage is TRBV10-3 and J usage is TRBJ1-1; D gene unclear. The length of the CDR3 is 12 residues. V lost 11 bases to trimming and J lost 7 bases, with 17 bases between them. Per germline, CDR1 ENHRY and CDR2 SYGVKD. CDR3 sequence reads: CAVLTVADEAFF. In DNA, the CDR3 is TGTGCCGTCCTGACTGTAGCAGATGAAGCTTTCTTT.

In DNA form, the CDR3 reads TGTGCCAGTAGTAGAGTTACGGGGGCGGTGTACACTGAAGCTTTCTTT. Its translation is CASSRVTGAVYTEAFF. J is TRBJ1-1 and V is TRBV19; D might be TRBD1 (6 bases). This CDR3 region has 16 residues. The V and J ends lost 4 bases and 3 bases respectively, with 18 bases between them. CDR1 is LNHDA and CDR2 is SQIVND in the germline V gene (reference sequence).

On this clonotype itself: Just one base apart from a much larger clone, this may be a read error. V and J are TRBV7-6 and TRBJ2-2; TRBD2 agrees at 7 bases. CDR3 length: 15 amino acids. Looked up from germline, CDR1 is SGHVS and CDR2 is FNYEAQ. V lost 3 bases, J lost 10 bases, and 11 bases stayed unmatched. The CDR3 DNA is TGTGCCAGCAGCTTCGAGGCGGGGGACTCCCAGGAGCTGTTTTTT. This gives the protein CASSFEAGDSQELFF.

This clonotype came up many times. This chain uses TRBV7-2 with TRBJ2-7; D gene ambiguous. The V gene's germline CDR1 is SGHTA and CDR2 FQGNSA. The V gene lost 4 bases and the J gene lost 2 bases, with 3 bases spanning the gap. The CDR3 loop spans 11 amino acids. The CDR3 DNA follows: TGTGCCAGCAGCTACACCTACGAGCAGTACTTC. It yields the protein CASSYTYEQYF.

The rearrangement links TRBV10-3 to TRBJ2-7; 12 bases are a match to TRBD2. The CDR3 totals 14 residues. Germline values: CDR1 ENHRY, CDR2 SYGVKD. V dropped 6 bases and J dropped 5; count of bases not matched to a gene: 5. Here the CDR3 DNA reads TGTGCCATCAGAGTAGGACTAGCGGGGAACGAGCAGTACTTC. Its translation: CAIRVGLAGNEQYF.

For the CDR3, the DNA is TGTGCCAGCAGCCTCGACCCTACCGCCTACAATGAGCAGTTCTTC. Encoded protein: CASSLDPTAYNEQFF. The chain recombines TRBV7-6 with TRBJ2-1; D unclear. Germline assignment: CDR1 SGHVS and CDR2 FNYEAQ. The CDR3 sequence is 15 residues long. V lost 5 bases and J 2 bases, leaving 13 bases between the germline ends.

This clonotype was counted ten times or more. The chain has TRBV6-6 and TRBJ1-5, with TRBD1 as a possible D gene (5 bases). From germline, CDR1 is MNHNY and CDR2 SVGAGI (reference sequence). The CDR3 extends over 13 amino acids. V dropped 7 bases and J dropped 5 bases, with 12 bases sitting between them. The CDR3 DNA follows: TGTGCCAGCAAGGGGTCACGGGATCAGCCCCAGCATTTT. It translates to CASKGSRDQPQHF.

This clonotype was recorded many times. The chain links TRBV28 to TRBJ2-3; 9 bases fit TRBD2. There are 14 residues in the CDR3. The ends lost 4 bases at V and 3 bases at J; junction bases unmatched: 2. Germline CDR1 MDHEN, CDR2 SYDVKM. The chain's CDR3 is CASSSGLATDTQYF. The CDR3 coding sequence is TGTGCCAGCAGTTCGGGACTAGCTACAGATACGCAGTATTTT.

The CDR3 reads CASTYRDRFNNEQFF. CDR3 bases: TGTGCCAGTACTTACCGGGACAGGTTTAACAATGAGCAGTTCTTC. The genes are TRBV19 and TRBJ2-1; the match to TRBD1 covers 8 bases. V lost 7 bases and J lost 5; bases outside the gene matches: 10. The CDR3 totals 15 residues. Per germline, CDR1 LNHDA and CDR2 SQIVND (reference sequence).

V gene TRBV5-6 combines with J gene TRBJ2-7, with TRBD1 matching over 7 bases. The J segment lost 3 bases and the V segment lost 4 bases, leaving 13 bases of the junction unmatched. This CDR3 contains 16 residues. The V gene's germline CDR1 is SGHDT and CDR2 YYEEEE. The CDR3 DNA is TGTGCCAGCAGCAGCTACCGGGACAGCAGACTCTACGAGCAGTACTTC. Its protein product is CASSSYRDSRLYEQYF.

Comment on this clonotype: This clone may be a read error of a much larger clone one base away. This rearrangement joins TRBV7-6 to TRBJ2-7; TRBD2 matches at 10 bases. CDR3 size: 14 residues. Germline assignment: CDR1 SGHVS and CDR2 FNYEAQ. CDR3 sequence (DNA): TGTGCCAACAGCGTACTAGCGGGGCCCTACGAGCAGTACTTC. It translates to CANSVLAGPYEQYF.

The V gene is TRBV13, the J gene TRBJ2-1, with a weak D call TRBD1 (6 bases). The V end was cut by 3 bases, the J end by 2 bases, with 11 bases between. Germline V gene sequence: CDR1 PRHDT, CDR2 FYEKMQ (reference sequence). The CDR3 spans 15 residues. DNA for the CDR3: TGTGCCAGCAGCTTGGGGAAGGGGGCCTACAATGAGCAGTTCTTC. This sequence encodes CASSLGKGAYNEQFF. Based on the CDR3 plus reference TRBV13 and TRBJ2-1, the full variable domain is AAGVIQSPRHLIKEKRETATLKCYPIPRHDTVYWYQQGPGQDPQFLISFYEKMQSDKGSIPDRFSAQQFSDYHSELNMSSLELGDSALYFCASSLGKGAYNEQFFGPGTRLTVL.

The V and J genes are TRBV10-3 and TRBJ2-1, with 11 bases lining up with TRBD2. Germline lookup yields CDR1 ENHRY and CDR2 SYGVKD. J gave up 10 bases and V 10 bases, and 9 bases lay outside the gene matches. This CDR3 contains 13 residues. The CDR3 is CATSPGLADEQFF. DNA of the CDR3: TGTGCCACCTCTCCGGGACTAGCGGACGAGCAGTTCTTC.

Turning to this clonotype: This could be a read error, since a much larger clone is one nucleotide away. The J gene is TRBJ2-2, the V gene TRBV6-1, with D hard to call. V lost 6 bases and J 1 base, leaving 12 bases between the germline ends. CDR3 size: 15 residues. Germline V gene lookup returns CDR1 MNHNS and CDR2 SASEGT. CDR3 loop: CASRRGQRNTGELFF. CDR3 DNA sequence: TGTGCCAGCAGGCGTGGGCAGCGGAACACCGGGGAGCTGTTTTTT.

This clonotype was picked up a small number of times. The J gene is TRBJ1-2, the V gene TRBV19; D unclear. Germline CDR1 reads LNHDA; CDR2 reads SQIVND (reference sequence). V was clipped by 8 bases and J by 9 bases, with 13 bases between them. The CDR3 extends over 11 amino acids. CDR3 coding DNA: TGTGCCAGTTTCGGGGATTGGAGCTACACCTTC. Residues: CASFGDWSYTF. Full variable domain (rest looked up from reference TRBV19 and TRBJ1-2): DGGITQSPKYLFRKEGQNVTLSCEQNLNHDAMYWYRQDPGQGLRLIYYSQIVNDFQKGDIAEGYSVSREKKESFPLTVTSAQKNPTAFYLCASFGDWSYTFGSGTRLTVV.

The sample holds a few counts of this clonotype. The chain combines TRBV7-6 with TRBJ1-5; 7 bases map to TRBD1. Germline CDR1 is SGHVS and CDR2 is FNYEAQ. V gave up 5 bases and J gave up 5 bases; unmatched junction bases: 9. This CDR3 spans 15 amino acids. The DNA for the CDR3 is TGTGCCAGCAGCCCGGGGGACAGCCTTTATCAGCCCCAGCATTTT. Its protein is CASSPGDSLYQPQHF.

The V gene is TRBV10-1, the J gene TRBJ2-1; D call uncertain. The CDR3 has 11 residues. Trimming removed 7 bases from V and 5 bases from J, with 6 bases in between. CDR1 is WNHNN, CDR2 SYGVQD, per germline (reference sequence). The CDR3 DNA is TGCGCCAGCAAACTGGACAATGAGCAGTTCTTC. This translates into CASKLDNEQFF.

The chain combines TRBV9 with TRBJ2-3; perhaps TRBD1 as D (6 bases). The CDR3 is made up of 15 amino acids. The V end lost 4 bases, the J end lost 1 base, and 13 bases lay between the germline ends. The germline CDR1 and CDR2 sequences are SGDLS and YYNGEE. CDR3 region: CASSIYRDGTDTQYF. CDR3 bases: TGTGCCAGCAGCATCTACAGGGATGGCACAGATACGCAGTATTTT.

This clonotype was detected a few times. This sequence joins TRBV4-2 and TRBJ1-1, with D uncertain. Germline values: CDR1 LGHNA, CDR2 YNFKEQ. V lost 3 bases, J lost 5 bases, and 13 bases lay in between. The CDR3 loop spans 14 amino acids. CDR3 DNA sequence: TGTGCCAGCAGCCAGGCATTTGGACGGACTGAAGCTTTCTTT. It encodes CASSQAFGRTEAFF.

This clonotype was seen only a few times. The chain recombines TRBV4-2 with TRBJ1-3; D possibly corresponds to TRBD1 (5 bases). The CDR3 covers 16 residues. Trimming stripped 4 bases from V and 0 bases from J, with 13 bases between. The germline V gene has CDR1 LGHNA and CDR2 YNFKEQ. CDR3 nucleotide sequence: TGTGCCAGCAGCCCCTCGGGGCCATTCTCTGGAAACACCATATATTTT. Protein product: CASSPSGPFSGNTIYF.

In this sample, this clonotype turned up many times. This sequence joins TRBV6-1 and TRBJ1-5, with D possibly TRBD1 on 5 matching bases. V lost 3 bases and J 5 bases, leaving 14 bases between the germline ends. The CDR3 spans 15 residues. Per the germline V gene, CDR1 is MNHNS and CDR2 is SASEGT. The CDR3, as DNA: TGTGCCAGCAGTGACGATCACAAGGGGCATCAGCCCCAGCATTTT. Protein product: CASSDDHKGHQPQHF.

This clonotype has just a few counts. The chain has TRBV4-3 and TRBJ1-3, with 7 nucleotides matching TRBD1. Germline assignment: CDR1 LGHNA and CDR2 YSLEER. The CDR3 contains 18 residues. Unmatched junction bases numbered 8, after V lost 0 bases and J lost 0 bases. CDR3 DNA sequence: TGCGCCAGCAGCCAAGAACCGGCAGGGACAGACTCTGGAAACACCATATATTTT. This gives the protein CASSQEPAGTDSGNTIYF.